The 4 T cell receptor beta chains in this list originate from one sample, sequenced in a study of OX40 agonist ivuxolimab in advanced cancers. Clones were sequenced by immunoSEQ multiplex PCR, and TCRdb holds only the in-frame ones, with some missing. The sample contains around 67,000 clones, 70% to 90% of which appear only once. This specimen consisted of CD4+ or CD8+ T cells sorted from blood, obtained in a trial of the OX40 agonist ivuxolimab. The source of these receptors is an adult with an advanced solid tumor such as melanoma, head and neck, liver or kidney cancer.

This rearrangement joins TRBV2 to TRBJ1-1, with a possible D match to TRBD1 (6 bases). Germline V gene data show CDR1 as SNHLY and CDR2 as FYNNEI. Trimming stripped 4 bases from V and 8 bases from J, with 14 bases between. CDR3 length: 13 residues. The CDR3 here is CASSVDRTSEAFF. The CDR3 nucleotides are TGTGCCAGCAGTGTAGACAGGACCTCCGAAGCTTTCTTT. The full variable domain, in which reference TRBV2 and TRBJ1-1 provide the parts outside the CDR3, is EPEVTQTPSHQVTQMGQEVILRCVPISNHLYFYWYRQILGQKVEFLVSFYNNEISEKSEIFDDQFSVERPDGSNFTLKIRSTKLEDSAMYFCASSVDRTSEAFFGQGTRLTVV.

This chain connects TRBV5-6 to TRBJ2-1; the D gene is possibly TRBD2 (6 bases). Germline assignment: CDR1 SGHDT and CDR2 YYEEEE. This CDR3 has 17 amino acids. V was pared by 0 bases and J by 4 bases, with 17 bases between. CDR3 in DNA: TGTGCCAGCAGCTTGGGGCTCCACTACGGGGGATACAATGAGCAGTTCTTC. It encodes CASSLGLHYGGYNEQFF.

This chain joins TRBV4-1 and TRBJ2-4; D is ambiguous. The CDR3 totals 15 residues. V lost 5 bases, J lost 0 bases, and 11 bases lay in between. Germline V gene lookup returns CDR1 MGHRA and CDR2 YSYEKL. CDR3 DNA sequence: TGCGCCAGCAGCAAACTTGAACTAGCCAAAAACATTCAGTACTTC. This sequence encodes CASSKLELAKNIQYF.

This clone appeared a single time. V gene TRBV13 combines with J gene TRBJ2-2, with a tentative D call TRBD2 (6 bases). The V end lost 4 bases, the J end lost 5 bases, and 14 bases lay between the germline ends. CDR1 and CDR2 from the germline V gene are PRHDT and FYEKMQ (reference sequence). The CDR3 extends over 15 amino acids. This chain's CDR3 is CASSSGTGRTGELFF. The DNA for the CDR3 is TGTGCCAGCAGCTCTGGGACGGGGAGGACCGGGGAGCTGTTTTTT.